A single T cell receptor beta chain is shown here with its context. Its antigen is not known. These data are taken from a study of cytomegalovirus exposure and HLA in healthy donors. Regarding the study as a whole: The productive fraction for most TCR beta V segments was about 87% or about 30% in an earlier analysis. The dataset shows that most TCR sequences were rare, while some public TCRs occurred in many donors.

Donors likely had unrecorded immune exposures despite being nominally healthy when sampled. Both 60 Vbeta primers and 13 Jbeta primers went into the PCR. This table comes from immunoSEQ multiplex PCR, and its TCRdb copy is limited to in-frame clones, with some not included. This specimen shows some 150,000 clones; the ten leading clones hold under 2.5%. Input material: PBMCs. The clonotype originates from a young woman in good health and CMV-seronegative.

CDR3 coding DNA: TGTGCCAGCCGGACGGGGGAAAAACTGTTTTTT. Its protein product is CASRTGEKLFF. The chain couples TRBV14 to TRBJ1-4; D ambiguous. V gave up 8 bases and J gave up 8 bases, with 9 bases separating them. Germline V CDR1 and CDR2: SGHDN, FVKESK. This CDR3 has 11 residues.